This T cell receptor beta chain emerged from a study of graft-versus-host responses after intestinal transplantation. Across the whole study: Once they had received anti-thymocyte globulin induction, all recipients took tacrolimus and steroids for about three years.

Using immunoSEQ multiplex PCR, the repertoire was profiled, and TCRdb retains in-frame clones only, with some absent. The data contain about 120,000 clones, 85% to 95% of them singletons. On this clone itself: What it recognizes is unknown.

Trimming at V came to 4 bases and at J to 13 bases, leaving 15 bases not matched to a gene. Per the germline V gene, CDR1 is MNHNY and CDR2 is SVGAGI (reference sequence). This CDR3 region has 14 residues. The sequencing here drew on unstimulated CD4+ T cells sorted from spleen or lymph node cells, taken before intestinal transplant. The origin of this receptor is a human donor who received an intestinal transplant. This chain connects TRBV6-6 to TRBJ1-2, with 7 positions matching TRBD1. Written as DNA, the CDR3 is TGTGCCAGCAGTTTCGGGGGGGACAGCGGACTGCGCACCTTC. Translation: CASSFGGDSGLRTF.